These 13 T cell receptor beta chains share one sample of origin, sequenced in a study of shared clonotypes between healthy human individuals. Profiling relied on immunoSEQ multiplex PCR, and the TCRdb table lists in-frame clones only, not all of them. The sample contains a few hundred thousand clones, 70% to 80% of which appear only once. Material for sequencing was PBMCs. The receptors originated from a woman in her 40s in good health. Some clones in this sample may be carry-over from other donors' samples.

The genes are TRBV19 and TRBJ1-5; D is undetermined. V lost 0 bases and J 0 bases, leaving 6 bases between the germline ends. CDR1 LNHDA and CDR2 SQIVND come from the germline V gene (reference sequence). The CDR3 is made up of 15 amino acids. CDR3 in DNA: TGTGCCAGTAGTATAGACAGCCATAGCAATCAGCCCCAGCATTTT. Its protein is CASSIDSHSNQPQHF.

J is TRBJ2-3 and V is TRBV5-1; D is undetermined. CDR1 and CDR2 from the germline V gene are SGHRS and YFSETQ. The V and J ends lost 4 bases and 4 bases respectively, with 16 bases between them. The CDR3 length is 15 residues. The CDR3 DNA follows: TGCGCCAGCAGCCTTCTCGCCGGCGCGTCAGATACGCAGTATTTT. Residues: CASSLLAGASDTQYF.

This chain connects TRBV6-1 to TRBJ2-7, with D possibly matching TRBD1 (6 bases). The CDR3 is 13 amino acids. Trimming removed 7 bases at V and 2 bases at J, with 12 bases between. The germline V gene encodes CDR1 MNHNS and CDR2 SASEGT. CDR3 residues: CASKGTNTYEQYF. DNA of the CDR3: TGTGCCAGCAAGGGGACAAACACCTACGAGCAGTACTTC.

The chain is built from TRBV6-5 and TRBJ2-1; the D is unclear. This CDR3 comprises 15 residues. Germline V CDR1 and CDR2: MNHEY, SVGAGI. Trimming removed 2 bases from V and 7 bases from J, with 15 bases in between. CDR3 residues: CASSYSHQFGNEQFF. The CDR3 DNA is TGTGCCAGCAGTTACAGTCACCAGTTTGGAAATGAGCAGTTCTTC.

The chain has TRBV7-2 and TRBJ2-5, with 14 bases matching TRBD2. The length of the CDR3 is 16 residues. Germline values: CDR1 SGHTA, CDR2 FQGNSA. The trim removed 3 bases at V and 2 bases at J, leaving 2 bases unmatched. CDR3 nucleotides: TGTGCCAGCAGCTTGGGACTAGCGGGAGTACAAGAGACCCAGTACTTC. Its protein product is CASSLGLAGVQETQYF.

This clone has just a few counts. The chain is built from TRBV27 and TRBJ1-4; D remains unclear. Germline V lookup: CDR1 MNHEY, CDR2 SMNVEV (reference sequence). This CDR3 has 14 amino acids. The V and J ends lost 5 bases and 8 bases respectively, with 15 bases between them. The CDR3 loop is CASSPGVPGEKLFF. The CDR3 DNA is TGTGCCAGCAGTCCCGGAGTCCCGGGAGAAAAACTGTTTTTT.

There are many counts of this clone. The same CDR3 arises from other DNA sequences in this sample as well. The rearrangement links TRBV9 to TRBJ1-1, with unresolved D. The CDR3 is 15 amino acids. CDR1 SGDLS and CDR2 YYNGEE come from the germline V gene. The V end lost 4 bases, the J end lost 1 base, and 14 bases lay between the germline ends. CDR3 amino acids: CASSPSGPTNTEAFF. The CDR3, as DNA: TGTGCCAGCAGCCCCAGCGGGCCTACGAACACTGAAGCTTTCTTT.

Regarding this clone: One end of the junction does not line up with germline, which may come from a read error. J is TRBJ2-7 and V is TRBV4-2; a weak D match, TRBD2 (6 bases). Per the germline V gene, CDR1 is LGHNA and CDR2 is YNFKEQ. The CDR3 covers 13 residues. The CDR3 sequence: CASSQDMRTTGDF. In DNA, the CDR3 is TGTGCCAGCAGCCAAGATATGAGGACTACGGGGGACTTC.

This clone was observed many times. The chain joins TRBV2 to TRBJ1-4; D ambiguous. The V end lost 8 bases, the J end lost 5 bases, and 12 bases lay between the germline ends. The germline gives CDR1 SNHLY, CDR2 FYNNEI. The CDR3 is 13 amino acids. The CDR3 loop is CASLEGWNEKLFF. The CDR3 DNA follows: TGTGCCAGCTTAGAGGGATGGAATGAAAAACTGTTTTTT.

The rearrangement uses TRBV6-1 and TRBJ2-1, with 11 bases fitting TRBD2. The length of the CDR3 is 17 residues. V lost 2 bases, J lost 5 bases, and 8 bases stayed unmatched. CDR1 is MNHNS and CDR2 is SASEGT in the germline V gene. The CDR3 nucleotides are TGTGCCAGCAGTGAATTCCTAACTAGCGGGAGAGACAATGAGCAGTTCTTC. It encodes CASSEFLTSGRDNEQFF.

The V and J genes are TRBV7-6 and TRBJ1-1, with unresolved D. Trimming shortened V by 4 bases and J by 6 bases, and 15 bases separated the two germline ends. This CDR3 comprises 14 residues. In germline, CDR1 is SGHVS, CDR2 FNYEAQ. The CDR3 loop is CASSYTGSLAEAFF. Written as DNA, the CDR3 is TGTGCCAGCAGCTACACGGGGTCCCTCGCTGAAGCTTTCTTT.

A remark on this clone: One end of the junction fails to match germline, which may point to a read error. This chain uses TRBV7-2 with TRBJ2-7; D gene ambiguous. This CDR3 comprises 12 residues. Germline CDR1 SGHTA, CDR2 FQGNSA. CDR3 residues: CASSLPSESTSF. CDR3 in DNA: TGTGCCAGCAGCTTGCCCTCGGAATCGACTTCCTTC.

This clone was detected a few times. In nucleotides, the CDR3 is TGTGCCAGCGGGACTAGCGGGAATGAGCAGTACTTC. Translation gives CASGTSGNEQYF. J is TRBJ2-7 and V is TRBV2; 13 bases are shared with TRBD2. In germline, CDR1 is SNHLY, CDR2 FYNNEI. The V segment lost 8 bases and the J segment 7 bases; nucleotides outside the gene matches: 2. This CDR3 contains 12 residues.